This is a list of T cell receptor beta chains from one sample in a study of CD8+ T cells in alopecia areata. Sequencing used immunoSEQ multiplex PCR; TCRdb keeps in-frame clones, though not all of them. This sample has some 190,000 clones; about half occur once, and the top ten carry over 9%. Sequenced material: CD8+ T cells sorted from blood, taken at approximately week 51, from a patient treated with tofacitinib. The receptors stem from a human donor with alopecia areata. The CDR3 runs from the conserved cysteine through the conserved F or W. The D gene is left open where the match is weak. Rows may omit the clone size; those that give it use once, few, many or a size class.

CDR3 protein: CASSQDGEQTQYF
CDR3 DNA: TGCGCCAGCAGCCAAGATGGAGAACAGACCCAGTACTTC
V gene: TRBV4-1
clone size: -
D gene: -
J gene: TRBJ2-5

CDR3 protein: CSGQAPTYNEQFF
CDR3 DNA: TGCAGCGGACAAGCGCCTACCTACAATGAGCAGTTCTTC
V gene: TRBV29-1
clone size: few
D gene: -
J gene: TRBJ2-1

CDR3 protein: CASGSGDRDTGELFF
CDR3 DNA: TGTGCCTCGGGTAGCGGGGACCGTGACACCGGGGAGCTGTTTTTT
V gene: TRBV6-1
clone size: few
D gene: TRBD2
J gene: TRBJ2-2

CDR3 protein: CASGGYNSPLHF
CDR3 DNA: TGTGCCAGCGGGGGATATAATTCACCCCTCCACTTT
V gene: TRBV2
clone size: once
D gene: -
J gene: TRBJ1-6

CDR3 protein: CASSQTGIGQPQHF
CDR3 DNA: TGCGCCAGCAGTCAGACAGGGATAGGACAGCCCCAGCATTTT
V gene: TRBV23-1
clone size: -
D gene: TRBD1
J gene: TRBJ1-5

CDR3 protein: CASSLFGESPVEGTDTQYF
CDR3 DNA: TGTGCCAGCAGCCTCTTCGGAGAATCCCCAGTGGAGGGCACAGATACGCAGTATTTT
V gene: TRBV7-9
clone size: few
D gene: -
J gene: TRBJ2-3

CDR3 protein: CASRNRDRLWLDTF
CDR3 DNA: TGTGCCAGTCGGAACCGGGACAGATTATGGCTAGACACCTTC
V gene: TRBV2
clone size: -
D gene: TRBD1
J gene: TRBJ1-2

CDR3 protein: CASSWLAIGYEQYF
CDR3 DNA: TGCGCCAGCAGCTGGTTAGCGATTGGGTACGAGCAGTACTTC
V gene: TRBV5-1
clone size: -
D gene: -
J gene: TRBJ2-7

CDR3 protein: CASSSGTDTQYF
CDR3 DNA: TGTGCCAGCAGCTCCGGGACAGATACGCAGTATTTT
V gene: TRBV7-9
clone size: few
D gene: -
J gene: TRBJ2-3

CDR3 protein: CASSSTGSNQPQHF
CDR3 DNA: TGTGCCAGCAGTTCGACAGGGTCCAATCAGCCCCAGCATTTT
V gene: TRBV27
clone size: few
D gene: TRBD1
J gene: TRBJ1-5

CDR3 protein: CSVEDPQDRGFQETQYF
CDR3 DNA: TGCAGCGTTGAAGATCCCCAGGACAGAGGATTCCAAGAGACCCAGTACTTC
V gene: TRBV29-1
clone size: -
D gene: -
J gene: TRBJ2-5

CDR3 protein: CASSLGTDHSNQPQHF
CDR3 DNA: TGTGCCAGCAGCTTAGGGACAGATCATAGCAATCAGCCCCAGCATTTT
V gene: TRBV5-6
clone size: -
D gene: TRBD1
J gene: TRBJ1-5

CDR3 protein: CASSRGEGQATQYF
CDR3 DNA: TGCGCCAGCAGCAGGGGGGAGGGCCAGGCAACGCAGTATTTT
V gene: TRBV5-1
clone size: few
D gene: -
J gene: TRBJ2-3

CDR3 protein: CASSLEGAPRSSGNTIYF
CDR3 DNA: TGCGCCAGCAGCTTGGAGGGGGCGCCTAGAAGCTCTGGAAACACCATATATTTT
V gene: TRBV5-1
clone size: few
D gene: TRBD1
J gene: TRBJ1-3

CDR3 protein: CSVESTVFFNEQFF
CDR3 DNA: TGCAGCGTTGAGTCCACGGTCTTCTTCAATGAGCAGTTCTTC
V gene: TRBV29-1
clone size: -
D gene: -
J gene: TRBJ2-1

CDR3 protein: CASSDRGFDNEQFF
CDR3 DNA: TGTGCCAGCAGTGACAGGGGATTTGACAATGAGCAGTTCTTC
V gene: TRBV6-5
clone size: -
D gene: TRBD1
J gene: TRBJ2-1

CDR3 protein: CSVDSGYNEQFF
CDR3 DNA: TGCAGCGTTGACTCGGGATACAATGAGCAGTTCTTC
V gene: TRBV29-1
clone size: few
D gene: -
J gene: TRBJ2-1

CDR3 protein: CASSFTWASGAGEQFF
CDR3 DNA: TGTGCCAGCAGTTTCACGTGGGCTAGCGGGGCTGGTGAGCAGTTCTTC
V gene: TRBV27
clone size: many
D gene: TRBD2
J gene: TRBJ2-1